One sample yielded the 14 T cell receptor beta chains listed below, sequenced in a study of beta chain features in type 1 diabetes. The antigens these receptors bind are not known. The authors reverse transcribed all of the isolated RNA, so sequencing captured expressed TCRB transcripts. Assay: immunoSEQ multiplex PCR; the TCRdb copy retains only in-frame clones and omits some. Here the sample spans 600,000 or so clones, roughly 12% being singletons. Overall study results and limits: Shortening that was moderate but significant affected the TCRB CDR3s of Type 1 diabetes patients in all four CD4+ subsets.

The material sequenced was naive CD4+ T cells from blood. The origin of the receptors is a man in his thirties or forties with type 1 diabetes.

This clone occurred a few times. V is TRBV7-2 and J is TRBJ1-5; D is possibly TRBD1 (6 bases). The CDR3 sequence is 14 residues long. V lost 5 bases and J lost 2, with 10 bases in between. Germline V gene lookup returns CDR1 SGHTA and CDR2 FQGNSA. The CDR3 loop is CASSPGQRNQPQHF. The CDR3 nucleotides are TGTGCCAGCAGCCCTGGACAGCGCAATCAGCCCCAGCATTTT.

The chain employs TRBV6-1 and TRBJ1-3; 9 positions agree with TRBD1. Trimming took 4 bases from V and 2 from J; bases not matched to a gene: 6. This CDR3 is 16 amino acids long. The germline gives CDR1 MNHNS, CDR2 SASEGT. In nucleotides, the CDR3 is TGTGCCAGCAGTGTCGCCGGGACAGGGACTGGAAACACCATATATTTT. Amino acid sequence: CASSVAGTGTGNTIYF.

This clone has more than one count but fewer than ten. The CDR3 bases are TGTGCCAGCAGCTCAACCGGGACAGCCTCGGGGGAGACCCAGTACTTC. Translated, it gives CASSSTGTASGETQYF. The rearrangement uses TRBV7-8 and TRBJ2-5; TRBD1 agrees at 7 bases. There are 16 residues in the CDR3. In germline, CDR1 is SGHVS, CDR2 FQNEAQ. Trimming removed 4 bases from V and 5 bases from J; junction bases left unmatched: 13.

The rearrangement uses TRBV5-6 and TRBJ2-5; 7 bases are a match to TRBD1. Germline CDR1 SGHDT, CDR2 YYEEEE. The CDR3 runs to 13 residues. Trimming at V came to 5 bases and at J to 5 bases, leaving 6 bases not matched to a gene. The CDR3 region is CASRPTGWETQYF. As DNA, the CDR3 is TGTGCCAGCAGACCGACAGGGTGGGAGACCCAGTACTTC. The whole variable domain, filled in from reference TRBV5-6 and TRBJ2-5, reads DAGVTQSPTHLIKTRGQQVTLRCSPKSGHDTVSWYQQALGQGPQFIFQYYEEEERQRGNFPDRFSGHQFPNYSSELNVNALLLGDSALYLCASRPTGWETQYFGPGTRLLVL.

This clone was counted only a few times. This chain uses TRBV6-6 with TRBJ2-1; weak D call: TRBD2 (5 bases). The CDR3 has 13 amino acids. Trimming removed 7 bases at V and 7 bases at J, with 14 bases between. From germline, CDR1 is MNHNY and CDR2 SVGAGI (reference sequence). The CDR3 region is CASTEPEGNEQFF. The CDR3 nucleotides are TGTGCCAGCACCGAACCCGAGGGAAATGAGCAGTTCTTC.

The J gene is TRBJ2-1, the V gene TRBV7-2; no definite D call. Germline CDR1 is SGHTA and CDR2 is FQGNSA. Trimming took off 7 bases at V and 5 bases at J, with 6 bases between the two ends. The CDR3 is made up of 11 amino acids. CDR3 coding DNA: TGTGCCAGCACCAATGACAATGAGCAGTTCTTC. It specifies CASTNDNEQFF.

In this sample, this clone turned up a few times. Other DNA variants within this sample encode the same CDR3. The V and J genes are TRBV7-2 and TRBJ2-3, with TRBD1 as a possible D gene (5 bases). Deletions cut 2 bases from V and 0 bases from J, with 6 bases between. This CDR3 has 14 residues. Germline V CDR1 and CDR2: SGHTA, FQGNSA. The CDR3 nucleotides are TGTGCCAGCAGCTTACAGGGCAGCACAGATACGCAGTATTTT. This encodes CASSLQGSTDTQYF.

The genes are TRBV7-2 and TRBJ2-7; 8 bases line up with TRBD2. With V trimmed by 4 bases and J by 6 bases, 8 bases remained unmatched. The V gene's germline CDR1 is SGHTA and CDR2 FQGNSA. The CDR3 loop spans 14 amino acids. The CDR3 coding sequence is TGTGCCAGCAGCTCACGGTCGGGAGGGGGCGAGCAGTACTTC. This encodes CASSSRSGGGEQYF.

In its sample, this clone was seen a few times. The chain links TRBV5-4 to TRBJ2-5; 8 bases align to TRBD1. V was clipped by 4 bases and J by 0 bases; unmatched bases: 5. Germline lookup yields CDR1 SGHNT and CDR2 YYREEE (reference sequence). The CDR3 contains 15 residues. The CDR3 sequence: CASSDDRGNQETQYF. The DNA of the CDR3 is TGTGCCAGCAGCGACGACAGGGGCAACCAAGAGACCCAGTACTTC.

This clone was observed a few times. This rearrangement joins TRBV7-8 to TRBJ1-5; D gene ambiguous. The germline V gene has CDR1 SGHVS and CDR2 FQNEAQ. The CDR3 spans 17 residues. Trimming removed 2 bases from V and 1 base from J, with 15 bases in between. The CDR3 loop is CASSLSVGVWSNQPQHF. In DNA, the CDR3 is TGTGCCAGCAGCTTAAGTGTCGGGGTATGGAGCAATCAGCCCCAGCATTTT. The full variable domain, completed using reference TRBV7-8 and TRBJ1-5, is GAGVSQSPRYKVAKRGQDVALRCDPISGHVSLFWYQQALGQGPEFLTYFQNEAQLDKSGLPSDRFFAERPEGSVSTLKIQRTQQEDSAVYLCASSLSVGVWSNQPQHFGDGTRLSIL.

The V and J genes are TRBV9 and TRBJ2-7; 10 bases agree with TRBD2. V was clipped by 2 bases and J by 6 bases; unmatched bases: 5. Germline CDR1 reads SGDLS; CDR2 reads YYNGEE. This CDR3 comprises 14 residues. CDR3 in DNA: TGTGCCAGCAGCGTGACTAGCGGGCACGTCGAGCAGTACTTC. It translates to CASSVTSGHVEQYF.

The gene calls are TRBV19 and TRBJ1-5, with TRBD1 as a possible D gene (6 bases). The CDR3 sequence is 18 residues long. V shed 5 bases and J shed 4 bases, with 24 bases lying between them. The germline V gene has CDR1 LNHDA and CDR2 SQIVND (reference sequence). In nucleotides, the CDR3 is TGTGCCAGTAGTCTACCTAAACAGCGGGGTCAGGGGAATCAGCCCCAGCATTTT. Translated, it gives CASSLPKQRGQGNQPQHF.

A few counts support this clone. This chain joins TRBV30 and TRBJ1-4, with 7 bases matching TRBD1. The germline gives CDR1 GTSNPN, CDR2 SVGIG (reference sequence). J was trimmed by 11 bases and V by 4 bases; bases with no gene match: 10. This CDR3 comprises 13 residues. This chain's CDR3 is CAWTGTAPEKLFF. CDR3 nucleotide sequence: TGTGCCTGGACCGGGACAGCCCCTGAGAAACTGTTTTTT.

This clone was observed a handful of times. The chain has TRBV19 and TRBJ1-6, with 8 nucleotides matching TRBD1. J was trimmed by 8 bases and V by 5 bases; bases with no gene match: 5. In germline, CDR1 is LNHDA, CDR2 SQIVND (reference sequence). The CDR3 sequence is 14 residues long. In DNA, the CDR3 is TGTGCCAGTAGTTCAGAACAGGGGGATTCACCCCTCCACTTT. Its translation: CASSSEQGDSPLHF.